These 19 T cell receptor beta chains originate from one sample sequenced in a study of blood T cell repertoires in COVID-19. Produced via immunoSEQ multiplex PCR; TCRdb's table is partial and in-frame only. The sample comprises under 45,000 clones, 70% to 90% of which are singletons, and roughly 4.3% rests with the top ten. Sequencing input: peripheral blood. These receptor sequences come from a man in his 60s with acute or convalescent COVID-19.

This clone came up once. The chain links TRBV7-2 to TRBJ2-5; 8 bases are a match to TRBD1. This CDR3 comprises 16 residues. Unmatched junction bases numbered 9, after V lost 5 bases and J lost 1 base. Germline CDR1 is SGHTA and CDR2 is FQGNSA. The CDR3 DNA sequence: TGTGCCAGCAGCCTCGTTGGACAGGGAACCCAAGAGACCCAGTACTTC. Translated, it gives CASSLVGQGTQETQYF.

Written as DNA, the CDR3 is TGCAGCGTTGATCGCGACATCCACTATGGCTACACCTTC. Its protein is CSVDRDIHYGYTF. The rearrangement uses TRBV29-1 and TRBJ1-2; no firm D call. V gave up 3 bases and J gave up 3 bases, with 11 bases separating them. The CDR3 runs 13 residues. Germline lookup yields CDR1 SQVTM and CDR2 ANQGSEA.

This clone was seen once. The chain is built from TRBV9 and TRBJ2-5; 10 bases match TRBD2. The CDR3 contains 18 residues. Trimming removed 0 bases from V and 2 bases from J; junction bases left unmatched: 10. Germline CDR1 is SGDLS and CDR2 is YYNGEE. CDR3 residues: CASSVGLAGGRTQETQYF. As DNA, the CDR3 is TGTGCCAGCAGCGTAGGATTAGCGGGGGGCCGGACACAAGAGACCCAGTACTTC.

The CDR3 region has the DNA TGTGCCAGCTCACCCGGCCCAGGGAACAATCAGCCCCAGCATTTT. Translated, it gives CASSPGPGNNQPQHF. The V call is TRBV18, the J call TRBJ1-5; weak D call: TRBD1 (5 bases). Trimming pared 3 bases from V and 3 bases from J, leaving 12 bases between. In germline, CDR1 is KGHSH, CDR2 LQKENI. The CDR3 is 15 residues long.

This sequence joins TRBV9 and TRBJ1-2, with 8 bases identical to TRBD1. CDR3 length equals 15 residues. The V gene's germline CDR1 is SGDLS and CDR2 YYNGEE. V gave up 0 bases and J gave up 5 bases; unmatched junction bases: 6. In nucleotides, the CDR3 is TGTGCCAGCAGCGTAGCCGGAACAGGGGGATATGGCTACACCTTC. Its translation: CASSVAGTGGYGYTF.

The gene calls are TRBV4-1 and TRBJ2-3; D is perhaps TRBD2 (6 bases). Trimming cost V 4 bases and J 6 bases, with 23 bases left between them. Per germline, CDR1 MGHRA and CDR2 YSYEKL. The CDR3 length is 17 residues. The CDR3 nucleotides are TGCGCCAGCAGCCCCTCCCTTAGCGGACCCGCCCCGGATACGCAGTATTTT. Protein sequence: CASSPSLSGPAPDTQYF.

V usage is TRBV9 and J usage is TRBJ1-1, with 7 bases aligning to TRBD1. Germline CDR1 is SGDLS and CDR2 is YYNGEE. J was trimmed by 1 base and V by 3 bases; bases with no gene match: 3. The CDR3 covers 14 residues. The CDR3 spells CASSDAGGNTEAFF. DNA for the CDR3: TGTGCCAGCAGCGATGCAGGGGGGAACACTGAAGCTTTCTTT.

This clone was seen more than once but under ten times. The gene calls are TRBV7-2 and TRBJ1-2; 11 nucleotides line up with TRBD1. Germline CDR1 SGHTA, CDR2 FQGNSA. The CDR3 consists of 14 residues. J gave up 7 bases and V 4 bases, and 5 bases lay outside the gene matches. The CDR3, as DNA: TGTGCCAGCAGCTATGGACAGGGGGCGCTTGGCTACACCTTC. It specifies CASSYGQGALGYTF.

This clone showed up just once. V gene TRBV27 combines with J gene TRBJ1-5, with D hard to call. From germline, CDR1 is MNHEY and CDR2 SMNVEV (reference sequence). This CDR3 is 15 amino acids long. V was shortened by 4 bases and J by 5 bases, with 15 bases between the two germline ends. In nucleotides, the CDR3 is TGTGCCAGCAGTTCATCCGCCGACTGGGATCAGCCCCAGCATTTT. Protein product: CASSSSADWDQPQHF.

J is TRBJ2-3 and V is TRBV10-3; 9 bases are shared with TRBD1. CDR1 is ENHRY, CDR2 SYGVKD, per germline. J gave up 3 bases and V 11 bases, and 6 bases lay outside the gene matches. CDR3 length: 13 residues. CDR3 DNA sequence: TGTGCCGTACAGGGGGCGCGGACAGATACGCAGTATTTT. The encoded protein is CAVQGARTDTQYF.

This chain uses TRBV7-2 with TRBJ1-5; D is possibly TRBD1 (6 bases). Trimming stripped 1 base from V and 4 bases from J, with 11 bases between. The V gene's germline CDR1 is SGHTA and CDR2 FQGNSA. This CDR3 contains 15 residues. In DNA, the CDR3 is TGTGCCAGCAGCTTAGTTGGGACACCTAATCAGCCCCAGCATTTT. Protein sequence: CASSLVGTPNQPQHF.

This rearrangement joins TRBV3-1 (or the pseudogene TRBV3-2) to TRBJ2-7, with no clear D. Germline V lookup: CDR1 LGHDT, CDR2 YNNKEL (reference sequence). The CDR3 length is 11 residues. V lost 1 base, J lost 5 bases, and 3 bases lay in between. The CDR3 DNA follows: TGTGCCAGCAGCCAAGTCGACGAGCAGTACTTC. Translating gives CASSQVDEQYF.

In DNA, the CDR3 is TGTGCCATCAGTGGACTAGCGGGGGGATTGGTCGGCGGGGAGCTGTTTTTT. Protein product: CAISGLAGGLVGGELFF. This chain links TRBV10-3 with TRBJ2-2, with 13 bases identical to TRBD2. There are 17 residues in the CDR3. J was trimmed by 7 bases and V by 4 bases; bases with no gene match: 9. Germline V lookup: CDR1 ENHRY, CDR2 SYGVKD.

The chain has TRBV4-2 and TRBJ2-3, with D tentatively TRBD2 (6 bases). Germline V gene data show CDR1 as LGHNA and CDR2 as YNFKEQ. This CDR3 is built from 16 residues. Trimming removed 0 bases from V and 2 bases from J, with 12 bases in between. CDR3 nucleotides: TGTGCCAGCAGCCAAGATGTGGGGGGACTCACAGATACGCAGTATTTT. Encoded protein: CASSQDVGGLTDTQYF.

The rearrangement links TRBV5-6 to TRBJ2-2; D unclear. This CDR3 has 15 amino acids. Per germline, CDR1 SGHDT and CDR2 YYEEEE. V lost 0 bases to trimming and J lost 7 bases, with 13 bases between them. The CDR3 spells CASSLGRVTVGELFF. Written as DNA, the CDR3 is TGTGCCAGCAGCTTGGGCCGGGTTACGGTCGGGGAGCTGTTTTTT.

There are a few counts of this clone. The chain links TRBV19 to TRBJ1-1; D remains ambiguous. The CDR3 is 13 residues long. Germline CDR1 and CDR2: LNHDA and SQIVND (reference sequence). V dropped 2 bases and J dropped 3 bases, with 7 bases sitting between them. The CDR3 loop is CASSIRGYTEAFF. CDR3 DNA: TGTGCCAGTAGTATACGGGGATACACTGAAGCTTTCTTT.

J is TRBJ2-3 and V is TRBV5-1; 7 bases agree with TRBD2. Germline-derived CDR1 and CDR2 are SGHRS and YFSETQ. V lost 4 bases, J lost 4 bases, and 0 bases stayed unmatched. This CDR3 is 12 amino acids long. The CDR3 DNA sequence: TGCGCCAGCAGCCGGGGGGCAGATACGCAGTATTTT. Translation: CASSRGADTQYF.

The chain employs TRBV3-1 (or the pseudogene TRBV3-2) and TRBJ2-7; perhaps TRBD2 as D (6 bases). CDR1 is LGHDT, CDR2 YNNKEL, per germline (reference sequence). Trimming cost V 6 bases and J 0 bases, with 12 bases left between them. The CDR3 covers 14 residues. The CDR3 DNA follows: TGTGCCAGCAGACCTAGCGCGGGCTCCTACGAGCAGTACTTC. Translated, it gives CASRPSAGSYEQYF.

This rearrangement joins TRBV29-1 to TRBJ2-1; tentatively, D is TRBD2 (7 bases). Per the germline V gene, CDR1 is SQVTM and CDR2 is ANQGSEA. CDR3 length equals 16 residues. Trimming cost V 2 bases and J 4 bases, with 18 bases left between them. The CDR3 reads CSVERGEGGLYNEQFF. In DNA form, the CDR3 reads TGCAGCGTTGAAAGGGGAGAGGGGGGGCTTTACAATGAGCAGTTCTTC.